The 14 T cell receptor beta chains listed next were all sequenced from one sample in a study of control samples from healthy donors and cancer patients. Data came from immunoSEQ multiplex PCR; TCRdb stores just in-frame clones and leaves some out. The sample yields roughly 200,000 clones, about 89% seen once. The specimen sequenced was blood. These receptors were collected from a man aged 30-40 years in good health.

The chain joins TRBV6-5 to TRBJ1-1, with 7 bases identical to TRBD1. V lost 6 bases to trimming and J lost 5 bases; unmatched junction nucleotides: 12. The germline V gene encodes CDR1 MNHEY and CDR2 SVGAGI. CDR3 size: 15 residues. CDR3 residues: CASRLRQGGSTEAFF. The CDR3 DNA is TGTGCCAGCAGATTAAGACAGGGAGGATCAACTGAAGCTTTCTTT.

For the CDR3, the DNA is TGTGCCAGTAGATTCCCGGGAAGGGGCACTGAAGCTTTCTTT. Translated, it gives CASRFPGRGTEAFF. The chain has TRBV19 and TRBJ1-1; possibly TRBD1 for D (5 bases). V lost 6 bases and J 4 bases, leaving 15 bases between the germline ends. The CDR3 covers 14 residues. Germline V gene lookup returns CDR1 LNHDA and CDR2 SQIVND (reference sequence).

The chain joins TRBV5-4 to TRBJ2-1, with a possible D match to TRBD1 (7 bases). This CDR3 spans 14 amino acids. From germline, CDR1 is SGHNT and CDR2 YYREEE (reference sequence). The V and J ends lost 2 bases and 10 bases respectively, with 16 bases between them. CDR3 amino acids: CASSLIGGGNEQFF. In DNA form, the CDR3 reads TGTGCCAGCAGCTTAATTGGAGGGGGCAACGAGCAGTTCTTC.

The chain couples TRBV4-1 to TRBJ1-2; 7 bases match TRBD1. This CDR3 has 13 amino acids. Germline V gene sequence: CDR1 MGHRA, CDR2 YSYEKL. Trimming cost V 4 bases and J 6 bases; bases outside gene matches: 5. The CDR3 loop is CASSPDRADGYTF. In nucleotides, the CDR3 is TGCGCCAGCAGCCCCGACAGGGCGGATGGCTACACCTTC.

This clone was seen a single time. The rearrangement joins TRBV11-2 to TRBJ1-4, with D uncertain. This CDR3 has 15 residues. V was cut by 4 bases and J by 6 bases, with 15 bases left in between. Germline CDR1 and CDR2: SGHAT and FQNNGV. The CDR3 reads CASSYSGREDEKLFF. CDR3 nucleotide sequence: TGTGCCAGCAGCTACTCGGGGAGGGAGGATGAAAAACTGTTTTTT.

The V and J genes are TRBV11-2 and TRBJ1-4; tentative D call: TRBD1 (6 bases). V lost 3 bases and J lost 8, with 10 bases in between. CDR1 and CDR2 (germline): SGHAT, FQNNGV. This CDR3 is built from 13 residues. The CDR3 nucleotides read TGTGCCAGCAGCTTGAAGGACAGAGAAAAACTGTTTTTT. This codes for CASSLKDREKLFF.

The rearrangement joins TRBV7-8 to TRBJ1-5; D is undetermined. The CDR3 is made up of 17 amino acids. V was pared by 2 bases and J by 1 base, with 15 bases between. Germline-derived CDR1 and CDR2 are SGHVS and FQNEAQ. In DNA, the CDR3 is TGTGCCAGCAGCTTAAGGTTCGCCATGAACAGCAATCAGCCCCAGCATTTT. Amino acid sequence: CASSLRFAMNSNQPQHF.

CDR3 nucleotides: TGTGCCAGCATCCAGGACAGGGGCGCACTTGGCTACACCTTC. It translates to CASIQDRGALGYTF. V is TRBV7-9 and J is TRBJ1-2, with 9 bases lining up with TRBD1. Trimming removed 7 bases from V and 7 bases from J; junction bases left unmatched: 10. Germline V CDR1 and CDR2: SEHNR, FQNEAQ (reference sequence). The CDR3 spans 14 residues. The whole variable domain, remainder taken from reference TRBV7-9 and TRBJ1-2, is DTGVSQNPRHKITKRGQNVTFRCDPISEHNRLYWYRQTLGQGPEFLTYFQNEAQLEKSRLLSDRFSAERPKGSFSTLEIQRTEQGDSAMYLCASIQDRGALGYTFGSGTRLTVV.

The rearrangement uses TRBV7-9 and TRBJ2-7; 8 nucleotides match TRBD1. After removal of 4 bases from V and 1 base from J, the junction contained 6 bases not matched to a gene. The CDR3 has 15 amino acids. Germline assignment: CDR1 SEHNR and CDR2 FQNEAQ (reference sequence). The DNA for the CDR3 is TGTGCCAGCAGCTCTACCGGGACAGGTTCCTACGAGCAGTACTTC. As protein: CASSSTGTGSYEQYF.

This clone was seen just once. This chain links TRBV7-9 with TRBJ1-1; 7 bases are a match to TRBD1. CDR1 is SEHNR and CDR2 is FQNEAQ in the germline V gene (reference sequence). V shed 5 bases and J 1 base; nucleotides not matched to a gene: 7. This CDR3 is built from 15 residues. The CDR3 coding sequence is TGTGCCAGCAGCAGCAGGGGGGACCGGAACACTGAAGCTTTCTTT. It encodes CASSSRGDRNTEAFF.

J is TRBJ2-3 and V is TRBV11-3; no clear D. Between the trimmed V and J ends, which lost 5 bases and 0 bases, there was a span of 15 bases. The CDR3 has 16 amino acids. In germline, CDR1 is SGHNT, CDR2 YENEEA. The CDR3 nucleotides are TGTGCCAGCAGCCCTGGTCTCGCGCCAAGCACAGATACGCAGTATTTT. Its translation is CASSPGLAPSTDTQYF. The variable domain in full, with the rest retrieved from reference TRBV11-3 and TRBJ2-3, is EAGVVQSPRYKIIEKKQPVAFWCNPISGHNTLYWYLQNLGQGPELLIRYENEEAVDDSQLPKDRFSAERLKGVDSTLKIQPAELGDSAVYLCASSPGLAPSTDTQYFGPGTRLTVL.

V usage is TRBV18 and J usage is TRBJ2-1, with a weak D call TRBD1 (6 bases). The length of the CDR3 is 16 residues. V lost 6 bases and J lost 0, with 15 bases in between. Germline values: CDR1 KGHSH, CDR2 LQKENI. The CDR3 reads CASSDTIQGSYNEQFF. In nucleotides, the CDR3 is TGTGCCAGCTCCGATACTATACAGGGCTCCTACAATGAGCAGTTCTTC.

The chain has TRBV2 and TRBJ2-2; maybe TRBD2 (6 bases). CDR3 size: 15 residues. CDR1 and CDR2 (germline): SNHLY, FYNNEI. Trimming left V 4 bases short and J 2 bases short, with 11 bases between. The CDR3 sequence: CASSVRGENTGELFF. The CDR3 DNA reads as TGTGCCAGCAGTGTCCGCGGGGAAAACACCGGGGAGCTGTTTTTT. Variable domain in full (rest from reference TRBV2 and TRBJ2-2): EPEVTQTPSHQVTQMGQEVILRCVPISNHLYFYWYRQILGQKVEFLVSFYNNEISEKSEIFDDQFSVERPDGSNFTLKIRSTKLEDSAMYFCASSVRGENTGELFFGEGSRLTVL.

The count of this clone is one. This sequence joins TRBV2 and TRBJ1-4, with D maybe TRBD1 (5 bases). V was pared by 6 bases and J by 8 bases, with 16 bases between. The germline gives CDR1 SNHLY, CDR2 FYNNEI. The length of the CDR3 is 14 residues. In nucleotides, the CDR3 is TGTGCCAGCAGAGGGACCGGAGGTCGGGAAAAACTGTTTTTT. Its protein product is CASRGTGGREKLFF.